This T cell receptor beta chain was profiled in a study of Graves' ophthalmopathy and Graves' hyperthyroidism. Looking at the study overall: The authors collected peripheral blood at initial diagnosis, before any treatment.

CAS ≥3, NOSPECS ≥4, moderate-to-severe activity and duration under 3 months marked donors with ophthalmopathy. The diagnosis was founded upon clinical symptoms, serum thyroxine, TRAb, thyroid ultrasound and orbital computed tomography. The authors amplified TCR beta CDR3 regions from RNA transcripts. HTBI primers served in a first-round RT-PCR, which a second-round multiplex PCR followed. MiXCR, applied by TCRdb to the multiplex PCR reads, yields one record per CDR3 protein. The table includes 200,000 to 250,000 distinct CDR3 sequences, around a fifth detected once. V lost 6 bases and J lost 3, with 11 bases in between. Germline-derived CDR1 and CDR2 are LNHDA and SQIVND (reference sequence). This CDR3 comprises 13 residues. This clonotype has a count of ten or more.

The chain joins TRBV19 to TRBJ1-2; D is undetermined. The receptor comes from a woman in her forties or fifties with Graves' ophthalmopathy. Material for sequencing was peripheral blood. The CDR3 DNA reads as TGTGCCAGTAGCCCCTCGGCTGACTATGGCTACACCTTC. Amino acids: CASSPSADYGYTF. The full variable domain, in which reference TRBV19 and TRBJ1-2 provide the parts outside the CDR3, is DGGITQSPKYLFRKEGQNVTLSCEQNLNHDAMYWYRQDPGQGLRLIYYSQIVNDFQKGDIAEGYSVSREKKESFPLTVTSAQKNPTAFYLCASSPSADYGYTFGSGTRLTVV.